Listed below are T cell receptor beta chains from one sample, sequenced in a study of spatial heterogeneity in lung cancer. MiXCR was run by TCRdb on the 5' RACE reads, yielding one entry per CDR3 protein. The sample lists roughly 17,000 distinct CDR3 sequences, 9% to 10% seen once, with approximately 34% in the top ten. The input for sequencing was PBMCs, taken at follow-up. These receptors were taken from a female donor with early-stage non-small cell lung cancer. Both conserved end residues are trimmed from each CDR3. A D gene is named only where the DNA matches it firmly.

TRBV4-3,.,TRBJ1-4,ASSQEPRGRNEKLF
TRBV12-3/TRBV12-4,TRBD2,TRBJ2-5,ASSFGLAGPQETQY
TRBV2,.,TRBJ2-3,ASSEGARSTDTQY
TRBV29-1,TRBD1,TRBJ1-1,SVGSNRGRPNTEAF
TRBV5-1,.,TRBJ1-1,ASSFLAGTEAF
TRBV28,.,TRBJ1-2,ASSFGAGVGYGYT
TRBV6-1,.,TRBJ2-6,ASSKVGASLYSGANVLT
TRBV6-6,.,TRBJ2-6,ASSPWRSGANVLT
TRBV4-2,TRBD2,TRBJ2-2,ASSRLAGGPPVGELF
TRBV7-2,.,TRBJ2-5,AIGEGSETQY
TRBV29-1,.,TRBJ2-5,SVVGETQY
TRBV12-3/TRBV12-4,TRBD1,TRBJ1-6,ASRGQGASPLH
TRBV30,TRBD1,TRBJ2-1,AWSPGQYNEQF
TRBV6-5,.,TRBJ2-6,ASSYSRQSGANVLT
TRBV5-5,.,TRBJ1-2,ASSWGRAVIYGYT
TRBV6-5,TRBD2,TRBJ2-1,ASSYSSGPYNEQF
TRBV7-6,.,TRBJ2-7,ASSSPLRNKFIEQY
TRBV19,TRBD1,TRBJ1-5,ANRPGQGPRSNQPQH
TRBV28,.,TRBJ2-7,ASSFAEGRHEQY
TRBV4-2,.,TRBJ2-7,ASSPLGGELNYEQY
TRBV7-9,.,TRBJ2-1,ASSPSNPSNNEQF
TRBV5-1,.,TRBJ2-4,ASSLGPEGRKNIQY
TRBV7-2,.,TRBJ2-3,ASSLMGGASSTDTQY
TRBV18,TRBD1,TRBJ1-2,ASSQQGAYYGYT
TRBV12-3/TRBV12-4,TRBD1,TRBJ1-5,ASSGDRGRQPQH
TRBV29-1,.,TRBJ2-1,SGELLGYNEQF
TRBV12-3/TRBV12-4,.,TRBJ1-5,ASSLGGSNQPQH